This T cell receptor (beta chain) was captured in a study of T cell responses to AZD1222 COVID-19 vaccine. Study-level findings and limits: The number of AZD1222 recipients seropositive at baseline was only six. Sampling captured repertoires only after the peak T cell response. It should be noted that donors were predominantly white British and more often female, and clonal diversity was possibly underestimated.

The CDR3 length is 15 residues. Trimming at V came to 6 bases and at J to 2 bases, leaving 3 bases not matched to a gene. CDR1 and CDR2 from the germline V gene are SGHNT and YENEEA. Measured with immunoSEQ multiplex PCR; TCRdb has only the in-frame clones, and not every one. The table lists 90,000 to 120,000 clones, around nine tenths of them singletons, with about 2.5% in the top ten. Concerning this clone: Its matching antigen is unknown.

The chain couples TRBV11-3 to TRBJ2-2; 10 bases fit TRBD1. This sample comprised peripheral blood, obtained 28 days after the second AZD1222 dose. This TCR was recovered from an adult who received the AZD1222 COVID-19 vaccine. The chain's CDR3 is CASSRDRGNTGELFF. The CDR3 DNA reads as TGTGCCAGCAGTCGGGACAGGGGAAACACCGGGGAGCTGTTTTTT.